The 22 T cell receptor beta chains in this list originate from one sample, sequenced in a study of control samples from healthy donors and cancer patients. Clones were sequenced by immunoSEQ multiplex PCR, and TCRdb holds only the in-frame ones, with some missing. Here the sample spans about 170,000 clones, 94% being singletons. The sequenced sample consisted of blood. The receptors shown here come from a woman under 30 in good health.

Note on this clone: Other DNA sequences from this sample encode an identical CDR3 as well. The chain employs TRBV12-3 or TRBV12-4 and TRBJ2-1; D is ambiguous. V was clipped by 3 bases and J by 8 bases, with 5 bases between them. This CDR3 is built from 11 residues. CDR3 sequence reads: CASSFMDEQFF. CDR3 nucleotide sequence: TGTGCCAGCAGTTTCATGGATGAGCAGTTCTTC.

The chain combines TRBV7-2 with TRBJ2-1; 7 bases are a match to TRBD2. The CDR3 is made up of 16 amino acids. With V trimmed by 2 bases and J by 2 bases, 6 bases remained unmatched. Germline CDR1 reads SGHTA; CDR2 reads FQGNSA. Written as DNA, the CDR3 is TGTGCCAGCAGCTTATCCCTAGCGGCCACCTACAATGAGCAGTTCTTC. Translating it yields CASSLSLAATYNEQFF.

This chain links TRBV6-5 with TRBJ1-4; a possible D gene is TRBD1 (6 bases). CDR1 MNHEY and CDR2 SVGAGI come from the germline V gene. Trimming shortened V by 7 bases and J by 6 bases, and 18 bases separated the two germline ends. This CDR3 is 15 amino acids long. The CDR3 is CASKRQGMADEKLFF. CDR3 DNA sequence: TGTGCCAGCAAGCGCCAGGGGATGGCGGATGAAAAACTGTTTTTT.

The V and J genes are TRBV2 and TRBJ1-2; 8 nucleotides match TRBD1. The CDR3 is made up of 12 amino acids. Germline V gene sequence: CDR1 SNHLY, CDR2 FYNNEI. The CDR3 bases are TGTGGGACCAAACCAGGGGGCGGGGGCTACACCTTC. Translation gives CGTKPGGGGYTF.

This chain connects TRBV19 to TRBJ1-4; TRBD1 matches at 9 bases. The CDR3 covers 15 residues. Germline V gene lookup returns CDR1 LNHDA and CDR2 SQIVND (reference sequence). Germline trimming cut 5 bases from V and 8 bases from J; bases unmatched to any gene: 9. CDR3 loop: CASSSWDRDWEKLFF. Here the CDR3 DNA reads TGTGCCAGTAGTTCCTGGGACAGGGATTGGGAAAAACTGTTTTTT. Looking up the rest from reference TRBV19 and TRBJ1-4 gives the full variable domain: DGGITQSPKYLFRKEGQNVTLSCEQNLNHDAMYWYRQDPGQGLRLIYYSQIVNDFQKGDIAEGYSVSREKKESFPLTVTSAQKNPTAFYLCASSSWDRDWEKLFFGSGTQLSVL.

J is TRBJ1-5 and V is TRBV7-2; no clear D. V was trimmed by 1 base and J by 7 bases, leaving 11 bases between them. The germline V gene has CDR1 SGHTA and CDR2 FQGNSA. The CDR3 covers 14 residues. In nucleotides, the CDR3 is TGTGCCAGCAGCTTAGAGTCGTCGGGGCAGCCCCAGCATTTT. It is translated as CASSLESSGQPQHF.

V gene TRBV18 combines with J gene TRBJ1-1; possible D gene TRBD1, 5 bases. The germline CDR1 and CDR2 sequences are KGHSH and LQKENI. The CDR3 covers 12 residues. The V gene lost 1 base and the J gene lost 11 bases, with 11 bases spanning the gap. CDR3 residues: CASSPRDGHAFF. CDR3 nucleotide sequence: TGTGCCAGCTCACCACGGGACGGCCACGCTTTCTTT. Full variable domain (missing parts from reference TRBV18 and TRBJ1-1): NAGVMQNPRHLVRRRGQEARLRCSPMKGHSHVYWYRQLPEEGLKFMVYLQKENIIDESGMPKERFSAEFPKEGPSILRIQQVVRGDSAAYFCASSPRDGHAFFGQGTRLTVV.

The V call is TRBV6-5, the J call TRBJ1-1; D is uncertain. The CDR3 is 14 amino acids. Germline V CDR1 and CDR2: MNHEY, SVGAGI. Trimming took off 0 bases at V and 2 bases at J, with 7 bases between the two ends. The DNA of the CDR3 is TGTGCCAGCAGTTACTCAATGGCAAACACTGAAGCTTTCTTT. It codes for CASSYSMANTEAFF.

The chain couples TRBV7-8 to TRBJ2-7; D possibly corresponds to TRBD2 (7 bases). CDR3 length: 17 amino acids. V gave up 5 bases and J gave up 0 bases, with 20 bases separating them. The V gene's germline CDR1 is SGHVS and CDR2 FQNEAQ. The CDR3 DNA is TGTGCCAGCAGCATCCCCCGGGGGGCACAGAGCTCCTACGAGCAGTACTTC. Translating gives CASSIPRGAQSSYEQYF. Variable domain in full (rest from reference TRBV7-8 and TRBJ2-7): GAGVSQSPRYKVAKRGQDVALRCDPISGHVSLFWYQQALGQGPEFLTYFQNEAQLDKSGLPSDRFFAERPEGSVSTLKIQRTQQEDSAVYLCASSIPRGAQSSYEQYFGPGTRLTVT.

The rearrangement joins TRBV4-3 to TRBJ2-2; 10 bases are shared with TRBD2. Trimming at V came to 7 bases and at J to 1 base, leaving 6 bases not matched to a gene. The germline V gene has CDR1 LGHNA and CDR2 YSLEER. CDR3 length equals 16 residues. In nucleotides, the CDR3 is TGCGCCAGCACCAGGACTAGCGGTGTGAACACCGGGGAGCTGTTTTTT. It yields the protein CASTRTSGVNTGELFF.

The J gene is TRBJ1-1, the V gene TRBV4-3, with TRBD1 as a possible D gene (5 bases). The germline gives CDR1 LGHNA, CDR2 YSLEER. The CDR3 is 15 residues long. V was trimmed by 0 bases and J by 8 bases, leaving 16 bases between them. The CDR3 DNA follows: TGCGCCAGCAGCCAAGATTTATCATGGGGCGGAGAAGCTTTCTTT. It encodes CASSQDLSWGGEAFF.

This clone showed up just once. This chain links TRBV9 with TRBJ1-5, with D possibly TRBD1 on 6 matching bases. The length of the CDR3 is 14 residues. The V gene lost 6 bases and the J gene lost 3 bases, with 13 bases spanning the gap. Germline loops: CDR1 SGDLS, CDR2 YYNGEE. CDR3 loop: CASNKGGPNQPQHF. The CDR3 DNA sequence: TGTGCCAGCAACAAGGGGGGCCCCAATCAGCCCCAGCATTTT. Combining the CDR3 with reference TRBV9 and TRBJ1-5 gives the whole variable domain DSGVTQTPKHLITATGQRVTLRCSPRSGDLSVYWYQQSLDQGLQFLIQYYNGEERAKGNILERFSAQQFPDLHSELNLSSLELGDSALYFCASNKGGPNQPQHFGDGTRLSIL.

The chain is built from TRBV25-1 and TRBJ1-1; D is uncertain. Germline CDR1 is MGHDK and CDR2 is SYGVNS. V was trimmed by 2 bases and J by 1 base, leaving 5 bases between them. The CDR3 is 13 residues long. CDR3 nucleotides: TGTGCCAGCAGTGAAGCAGAGAACACTGAAGCTTTCTTT. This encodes CASSEAENTEAFF.

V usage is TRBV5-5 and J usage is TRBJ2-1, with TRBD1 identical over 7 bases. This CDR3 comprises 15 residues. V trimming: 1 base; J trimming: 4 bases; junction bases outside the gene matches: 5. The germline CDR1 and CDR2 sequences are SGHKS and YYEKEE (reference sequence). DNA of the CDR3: TGTGCCAGCAGCTTGACGGGACAGCCTTACAATGAGCAGTTCTTC. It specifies CASSLTGQPYNEQFF.

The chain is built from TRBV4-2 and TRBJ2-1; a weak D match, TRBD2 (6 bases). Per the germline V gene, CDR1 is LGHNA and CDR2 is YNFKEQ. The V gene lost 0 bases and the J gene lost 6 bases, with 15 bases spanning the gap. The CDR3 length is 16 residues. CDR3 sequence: CASSQDQSGAPNEQFF. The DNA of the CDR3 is TGTGCCAGCAGCCAAGATCAATCGGGAGCTCCCAATGAGCAGTTCTTC.

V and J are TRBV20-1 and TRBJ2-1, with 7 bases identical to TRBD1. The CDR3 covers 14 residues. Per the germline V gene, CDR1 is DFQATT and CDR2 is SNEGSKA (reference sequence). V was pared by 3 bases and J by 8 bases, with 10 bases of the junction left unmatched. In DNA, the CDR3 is TGCAGTGCTAGTTACAGGGGTTTAGGCGATGAGCAGTTCTTC. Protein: CSASYRGLGDEQFF.

The CDR3 sequence: CASSTTGLAGSSTDTQYF. CDR3 nucleotides: TGTGCCAGCAGCACCACCGGACTAGCGGGGTCAAGCACAGATACGCAGTATTTT. The chain employs TRBV11-3 and TRBJ2-3, with 12 bases fitting TRBD2. V lost 5 bases and J lost 0; bases outside the gene matches: 9. The CDR3 is 18 residues long. Per germline, CDR1 SGHNT and CDR2 YENEEA.

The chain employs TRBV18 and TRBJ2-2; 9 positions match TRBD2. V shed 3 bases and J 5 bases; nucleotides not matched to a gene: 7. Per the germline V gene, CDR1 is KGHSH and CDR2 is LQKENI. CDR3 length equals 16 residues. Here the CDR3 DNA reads TGTGCCAGCTCACCGGGTCTAGCGGGATTTACCGGGGAGCTGTTTTTT. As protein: CASSPGLAGFTGELFF.

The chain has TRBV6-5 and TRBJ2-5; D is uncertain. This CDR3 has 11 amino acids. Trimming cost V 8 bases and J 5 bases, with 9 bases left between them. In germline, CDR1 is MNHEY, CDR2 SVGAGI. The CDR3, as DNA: TGTGCCAGCTCTGTGTCGGAGACCCAGTACTTC. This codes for CASSVSETQYF.

The CDR3: CASSLGWGNSPLHF. DNA of the CDR3: TGTGCCAGCAGCCTCGGTTGGGGTAATTCACCCCTCCACTTT. The rearrangement links TRBV5-6 to TRBJ1-6; no clear D. Germline V lookup: CDR1 SGHDT, CDR2 YYEEEE. This CDR3 has 14 residues. The V and J ends lost 4 bases and 6 bases respectively, with 11 bases between them. The whole variable domain, remainder taken from reference TRBV5-6 and TRBJ1-6, is DAGVTQSPTHLIKTRGQQVTLRCSPKSGHDTVSWYQQALGQGPQFIFQYYEEEERQRGNFPDRFSGHQFPNYSSELNVNALLLGDSALYLCASSLGWGNSPLHFGNGTRLTVT.

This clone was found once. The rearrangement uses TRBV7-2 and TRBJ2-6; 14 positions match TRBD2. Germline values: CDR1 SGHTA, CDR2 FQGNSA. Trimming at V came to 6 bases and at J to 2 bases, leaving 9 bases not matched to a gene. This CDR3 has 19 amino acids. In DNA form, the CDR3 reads TGTGCCAGCAGACCTAACCCGGGACTAGCGGGAGCTGGGGCCAACGTCCTGACTTTC. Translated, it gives CASRPNPGLAGAGANVLTF. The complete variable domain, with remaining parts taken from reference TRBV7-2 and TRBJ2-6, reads GAGVSQSPSNKVTEKGKDVELRCDPISGHTALYWYRQSLGQGLEFLIYFQGNSAPDKSGLPSDRFSAERTGGSVSTLTIQRTQQEDSAVYLCASRPNPGLAGAGANVLTFGAGSRLTVL.

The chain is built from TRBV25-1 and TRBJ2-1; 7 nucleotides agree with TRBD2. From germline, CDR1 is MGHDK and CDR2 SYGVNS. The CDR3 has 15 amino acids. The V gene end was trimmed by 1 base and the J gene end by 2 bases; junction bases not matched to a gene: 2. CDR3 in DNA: TGTGCCAGCAGTGAATGGGCGGGGGCCTACAATGAGCAGTTCTTC. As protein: CASSEWAGAYNEQFF. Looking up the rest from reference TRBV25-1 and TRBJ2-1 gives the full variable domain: EADIYQTPRYLVIGTGKKITLECSQTMGHDKMYWYQQDPGMELHLIHYSYGVNSTEKGDLSSESTVSRIRTEHFPLTLESARPSHTSQYLCASSEWAGAYNEQFFGPGTRLTVL.